Presented here are 6 T cell receptor beta chains from one specimen sequenced in a study of OX40 agonist ivuxolimab in advanced cancers. Profiling relied on immunoSEQ multiplex PCR, and the TCRdb table lists in-frame clones only, not all of them. The sample carries tens of thousands of clones, 92% recorded once. The input for sequencing was CD4+ or CD8+ T cells sorted from blood, taken in a trial of the OX40 agonist ivuxolimab. These TCRs come from an adult with an advanced solid tumor such as melanoma, head and neck, liver or kidney cancer.

The chain combines TRBV7-8 with TRBJ2-7; 7 bases agree with TRBD2. Germline V gene lookup returns CDR1 SGHVS and CDR2 FQNEAQ. The CDR3 runs 14 residues. V shed 4 bases and J 0 bases; nucleotides not matched to a gene: 3. CDR3 region: CASSSGTISYEQYF. The DNA of the CDR3 is TGTGCCAGCAGCTCCGGGACTATCTCCTACGAGCAGTACTTC.

This chain links TRBV7-9 with TRBJ1-2; 7 bases agree with TRBD1. The CDR3 spans 14 residues. Trimming at V came to 5 bases and at J to 0 bases, leaving 3 bases not matched to a gene. CDR1 and CDR2 (germline): SEHNR, FQNEAQ (reference sequence). CDR3 protein: CASSRGQANYGYTF. The CDR3 DNA reads as TGTGCCAGCAGCCGTGGACAGGCTAACTATGGCTACACCTTC.

This rearrangement joins TRBV11-3 to TRBJ2-2; D unclear. This CDR3 has 12 amino acids. Per germline, CDR1 SGHNT and CDR2 YENEEA. V was shortened by 4 bases and J by 5 bases, with 5 bases between the two germline ends. The CDR3 DNA is TGTGCCAGCAGCTCGGAGACCGGGGAGCTGTTTTTT. Its translation is CASSSETGELFF. Together with reference TRBV11-3 and TRBJ2-2, the CDR3 gives the full variable domain: EAGVVQSPRYKIIEKKQPVAFWCNPISGHNTLYWYLQNLGQGPELLIRYENEEAVDDSQLPKDRFSAERLKGVDSTLKIQPAELGDSAVYLCASSSETGELFFGEGSRLTVL.

The chain has TRBV30 and TRBJ1-2; TRBD1 aligns across 7 bases. V dropped 2 bases and J dropped 0; count of bases not matched to a gene: 9. Germline V lookup: CDR1 GTSNPN, CDR2 SVGIG (reference sequence). The length of the CDR3 is 16 residues. In nucleotides, the CDR3 is TGTGCCTGGAGTAAGGGGGCTGGGAGCTCTAACTATGGCTACACCTTC. Amino acids: CAWSKGAGSSNYGYTF.

The genes are TRBV5-1 and TRBJ2-7, with a weak D call TRBD2 (6 bases). Germline V lookup: CDR1 SGHRS, CDR2 YFSETQ. The CDR3 length is 14 residues. Between the trimmed V and J ends, which lost 4 bases and 3 bases, there was a span of 14 bases. The CDR3 region is CASSPGEAGYEQYF. CDR3 coding DNA: TGCGCCAGCAGCCCCGGGGAGGCCGGCTACGAGCAGTACTTC.

V and J are TRBV21-1 and TRBJ2-7; the tabulated D call, TRBD2, remains unverified against the DNA. TRBV21-1 is recorded as a pseudogene. The CDR3 sequence is 14 residues long. In nucleotides, the CDR3 is TGTGCCAGCAGCAAAGGTACTAAAACCTACGAGCAGTACTTC. Its protein product is CASSKGTKTYEQYF.